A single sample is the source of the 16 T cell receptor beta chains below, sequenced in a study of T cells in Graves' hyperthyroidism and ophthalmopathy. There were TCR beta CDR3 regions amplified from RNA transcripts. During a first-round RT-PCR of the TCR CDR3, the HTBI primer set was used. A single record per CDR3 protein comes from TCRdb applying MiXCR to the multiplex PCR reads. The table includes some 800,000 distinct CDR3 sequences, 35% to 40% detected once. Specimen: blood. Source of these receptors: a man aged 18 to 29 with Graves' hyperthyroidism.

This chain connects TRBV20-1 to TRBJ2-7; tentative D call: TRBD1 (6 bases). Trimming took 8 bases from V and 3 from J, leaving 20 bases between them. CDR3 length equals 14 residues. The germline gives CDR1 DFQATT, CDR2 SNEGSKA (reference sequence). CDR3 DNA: TGCAGTATCAGGGGTGGGGCAGGGAACTACGAGCAGTACTTC. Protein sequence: CSIRGGAGNYEQYF.

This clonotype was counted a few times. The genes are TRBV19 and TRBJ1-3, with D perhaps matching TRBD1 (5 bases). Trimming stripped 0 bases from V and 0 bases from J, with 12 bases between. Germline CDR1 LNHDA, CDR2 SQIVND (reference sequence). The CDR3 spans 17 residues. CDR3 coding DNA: TGTGCCAGTAGTATAGAACTGACAGTTCTCTCTGGAAACACCATATATTTT. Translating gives CASSIELTVLSGNTIYF.

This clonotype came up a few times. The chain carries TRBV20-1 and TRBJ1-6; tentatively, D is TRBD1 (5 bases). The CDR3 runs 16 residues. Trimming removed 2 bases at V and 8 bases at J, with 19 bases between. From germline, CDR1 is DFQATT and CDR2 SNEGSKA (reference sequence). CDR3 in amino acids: CSARFLGDAGDSPLHF. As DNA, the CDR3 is TGCAGTGCTAGATTCCTGGGGGACGCTGGGGATTCACCCCTCCACTTT.

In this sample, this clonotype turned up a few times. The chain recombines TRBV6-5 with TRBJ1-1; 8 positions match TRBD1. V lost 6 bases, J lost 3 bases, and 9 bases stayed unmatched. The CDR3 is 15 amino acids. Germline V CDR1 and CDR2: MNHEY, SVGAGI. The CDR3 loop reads CASRGTGQAYTEAFF. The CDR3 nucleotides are TGTGCCAGCAGGGGTACGGGACAGGCTTACACTGAAGCTTTCTTT.

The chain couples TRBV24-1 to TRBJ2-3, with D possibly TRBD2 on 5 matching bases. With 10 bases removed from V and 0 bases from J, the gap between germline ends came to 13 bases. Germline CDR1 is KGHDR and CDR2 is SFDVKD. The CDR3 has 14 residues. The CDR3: CATLTGSSTDTQYF. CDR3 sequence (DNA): TGTGCCACACTAACGGGGTCTAGCACAGATACGCAGTATTTT.

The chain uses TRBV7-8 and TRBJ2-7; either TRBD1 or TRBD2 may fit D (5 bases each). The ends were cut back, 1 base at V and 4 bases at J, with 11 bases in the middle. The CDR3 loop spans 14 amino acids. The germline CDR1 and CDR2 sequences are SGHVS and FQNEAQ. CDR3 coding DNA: TGTGCCAGCAGCTTAGGCCCAGGGAGATACGAGCAGTACTTC. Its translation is CASSLGPGRYEQYF.

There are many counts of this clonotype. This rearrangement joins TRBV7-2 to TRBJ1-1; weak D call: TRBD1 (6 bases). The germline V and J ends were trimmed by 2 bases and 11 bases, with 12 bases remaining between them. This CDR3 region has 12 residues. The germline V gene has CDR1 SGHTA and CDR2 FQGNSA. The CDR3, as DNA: TGTGCCAGCAGCTTAAACGGGGGGCTCGCTTTCTTT. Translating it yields CASSLNGGLAFF.

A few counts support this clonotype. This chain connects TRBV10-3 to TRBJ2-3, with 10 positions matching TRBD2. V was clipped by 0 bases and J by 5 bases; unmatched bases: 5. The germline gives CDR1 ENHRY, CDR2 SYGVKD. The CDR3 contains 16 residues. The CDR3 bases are TGTGCCATCAGTGAGTCGAGAGCGGGAGGGGGAGATACGCAGTATTTT. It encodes CAISESRAGGGDTQYF.

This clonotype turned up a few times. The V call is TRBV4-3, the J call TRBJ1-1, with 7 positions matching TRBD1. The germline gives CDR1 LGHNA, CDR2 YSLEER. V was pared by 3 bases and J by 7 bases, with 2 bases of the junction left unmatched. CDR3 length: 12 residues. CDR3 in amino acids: CASSHQGGEAFF. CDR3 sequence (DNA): TGCGCCAGCAGCCATCAGGGGGGTGAAGCTTTCTTT.

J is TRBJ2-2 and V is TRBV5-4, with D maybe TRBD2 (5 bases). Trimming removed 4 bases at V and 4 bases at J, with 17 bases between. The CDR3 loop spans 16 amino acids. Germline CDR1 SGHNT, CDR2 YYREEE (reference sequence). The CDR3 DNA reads TGTGCCAGCAGCCAAGGAGGAGACTGGTTCACCGGGGAGCTGTTTTTT. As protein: CASSQGGDWFTGELFF.

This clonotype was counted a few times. The CDR3 coding sequence is TGCGCCAGCAGCCACTGGGACGGATCCTACGAGCAGTACTTC. Its protein is CASSHWDGSYEQYF. This chain uses TRBV4-1 with TRBJ2-7; D assignment may be TRBD1 or TRBD2 (5 bases each). The CDR3 runs to 14 residues. The ends were cut back, 3 bases at V and 1 base at J, with 10 bases in the middle. Germline CDR1 MGHRA, CDR2 YSYEKL.

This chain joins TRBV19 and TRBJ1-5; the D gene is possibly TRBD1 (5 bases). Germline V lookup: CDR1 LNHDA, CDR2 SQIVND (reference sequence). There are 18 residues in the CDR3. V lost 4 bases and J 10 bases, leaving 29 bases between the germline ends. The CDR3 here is CASSSCHRTRYPSLPQHF. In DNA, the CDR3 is TGTGCCAGTAGTAGTTGCCACAGGACTCGGTACCCCTCGTTACCCCAGCATTTT.

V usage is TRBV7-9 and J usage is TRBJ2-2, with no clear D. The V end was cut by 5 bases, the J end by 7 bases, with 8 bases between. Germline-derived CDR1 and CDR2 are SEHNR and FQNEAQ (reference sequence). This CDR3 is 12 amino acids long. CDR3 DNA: TGTGCCAGCAGCCGATTAGACGGGGAGCTGTTTTTT. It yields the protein CASSRLDGELFF.

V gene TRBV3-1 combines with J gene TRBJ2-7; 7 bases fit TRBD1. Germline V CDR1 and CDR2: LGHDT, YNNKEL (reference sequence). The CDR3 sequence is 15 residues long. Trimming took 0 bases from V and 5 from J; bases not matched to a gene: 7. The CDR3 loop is CASSQDSQGFDEQYF. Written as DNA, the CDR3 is TGTGCCAGCAGCCAAGATTCACAGGGGTTTGACGAGCAGTACTTC.

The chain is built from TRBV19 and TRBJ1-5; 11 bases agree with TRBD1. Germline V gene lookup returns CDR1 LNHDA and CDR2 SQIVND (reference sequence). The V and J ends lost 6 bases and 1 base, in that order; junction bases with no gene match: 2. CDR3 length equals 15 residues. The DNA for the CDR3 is TGTGCCAGTAGGGGACAGGGGGAGAGCAATCAGCCCCAGCATTTT. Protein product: CASRGQGESNQPQHF.

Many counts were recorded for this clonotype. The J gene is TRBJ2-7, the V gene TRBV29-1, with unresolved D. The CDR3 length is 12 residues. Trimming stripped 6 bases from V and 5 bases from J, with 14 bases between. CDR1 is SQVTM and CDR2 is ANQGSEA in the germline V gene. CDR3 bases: TGCAGCGTAGAACCTCGGGTCAACGAGCAGTACTTC. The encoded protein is CSVEPRVNEQYF.